The entry that follows covers one T cell receptor beta chain sequence. Its specificity is not known. The CDR3 is made up of 16 amino acids. Germline CDR1 SGHRS, CDR2 YFSETQ. V gave up 4 bases and J gave up 6 bases, with 19 bases separating them. The record originates from a study of identical twins. The study's findings and limits: Clonotypes of the beta chain that were abundant in cord blood carried fewer insertions (memory repertoires showed none).

Template switching added a universal primer site; cDNA carried unique molecular identifiers. TCRdb used MiXCR to reprocess the 5' RACE reads, holding one entry per CDR3 protein. The table includes 1.5 million to 2 million distinct CDR3 sequences, under 35% detected once. The sample was cord blood. V usage is TRBV5-1 and J usage is TRBJ2-2; tentatively, D is TRBD1 (6 bases). This TCR was recovered from a newborn girl in good health. The CDR3 nucleotides read TGCGCCAGCAGCCTAATTCCCCGACAGGATCCCGGGGAGCTGTTTTTT. Its protein product is CASSLIPRQDPGELFF.